The 29 T cell receptor beta chains in this list originate from one sample, sequenced in a study of T cells in Graves' hyperthyroidism and ophthalmopathy. Amplified TCR beta CDR3 regions came from RNA transcripts. TCR CDR3 regions were first amplified by RT-PCR with HTBI primers. TCRdb redid the calling of the multiplex PCR reads with MiXCR, one entry per CDR3 protein. The profile shows fewer than 900,000 distinct CDR3 sequences, roughly 15% of them singletons. Sequences were obtained from blood. The receptors stem from a man between 18 and 35 years old with Graves' hyperthyroidism.

This clonotype appeared a few times. This chain connects TRBV2 to TRBJ2-3; 7 nucleotides line up with TRBD1. The germline gives CDR1 SNHLY, CDR2 FYNNEI. This CDR3 region has 14 residues. The ends lost 6 bases at V and 2 bases at J; junction bases unmatched: 5. The CDR3: CASRYRGITDTQYF. The DNA for the CDR3 is TGTGCCAGCAGATACAGGGGTATCACAGATACGCAGTATTTT. The full variable domain, in which reference TRBV2 and TRBJ2-3 provide the parts outside the CDR3, is EPEVTQTPSHQVTQMGQEVILRCVPISNHLYFYWYRQILGQKVEFLVSFYNNEISEKSEIFDDQFSVERPDGSNFTLKIRSTKLEDSAMYFCASRYRGITDTQYFGPGTRLTVL.

This chain links TRBV12-5 with TRBJ2-7; 8 nucleotides align to TRBD2. Looked up from germline, CDR1 is LGHNT and CDR2 is FRNRAP. V shed 7 bases, J shed 5 bases, and the junction held 13 bases outside the gene matches. The CDR3 totals 15 residues. As DNA, the CDR3 is TGTGCTAGTGCCCTGGCGGGAGGCTCTCTCCACGAGCAGTACTTC. This codes for CASALAGGSLHEQYF.

This clonotype was observed at least ten times. This chain joins TRBV14 and TRBJ2-7; 9 nucleotides align to TRBD2. The germline CDR1 and CDR2 sequences are SGHDN and FVKESK. J gave up 7 bases and V 1 base, and 5 bases lay outside the gene matches. The CDR3 extends over 14 amino acids. The CDR3 protein is CASSQGLAGREQYF. The CDR3 DNA follows: TGTGCCAGCAGCCAAGGGCTAGCGGGAAGGGAGCAGTACTTC.

As concerns this clonotype: A read error may account for a junction end that differs from germline. The chain couples TRBV28 to TRBJ2-4, with D unresolved. CDR3 size: 13 residues. Germline assignment: CDR1 MDHEN and CDR2 SYDVKM. The CDR3 coding sequence is TGTGCCAGCGGTTTAGCCAGGCGAAACATTCAGTACTTC. Protein: CASGLARRNIQYF.

This clonotype was counted ten times or more. This rearrangement joins TRBV28 to TRBJ2-1; a weak D match, TRBD1 (6 bases). CDR3 length: 16 amino acids. In germline, CDR1 is MDHEN, CDR2 SYDVKM. The V and J ends lost 2 bases and 2 bases respectively, with 13 bases between them. CDR3 bases: TGTGCCAGCAGTTTAATCGGGACAAATACCTACAATGAGCAGTTCTTC. This codes for CASSLIGTNTYNEQFF.

CDR3 coding DNA: TGTGCCAGCAGCCGCGCGCTCGGTGAGCAGTTCTTC. It is translated as CASSRALGEQFF. The chain couples TRBV11-3 to TRBJ2-1; no clear D. The CDR3 covers 12 residues. Germline CDR1 SGHNT, CDR2 YENEEA. V was cut by 5 bases and J by 9 bases, with 11 bases left in between.

There are a few counts of this clonotype. V usage is TRBV28 and J usage is TRBJ1-4; D possibly corresponds to TRBD1 (5 bases). The CDR3 extends over 17 amino acids. Between the trimmed V and J ends, which lost 3 bases and 4 bases, there was a span of 18 bases. Germline V lookup: CDR1 MDHEN, CDR2 SYDVKM. DNA of the CDR3: TGTGCCAGCAGTTTTGCCCTCGGGGAGGGGCTTAATGAAAAACTGTTTTTT. It encodes CASSFALGEGLNEKLFF.

The CDR3 loop is CASSGEVRSYEQYF. In DNA, the CDR3 is TGTGCCAGCAGCGGAGAGGTGAGAAGCTACGAGCAGTACTTC. The J gene is TRBJ2-7, the V gene TRBV7-9; D gene uncertain. V was trimmed by 5 bases and J by 3 bases, leaving 14 bases between them. The CDR3 has 14 amino acids. Per germline, CDR1 SEHNR and CDR2 FQNEAQ (reference sequence).

This clonotype was found many times. This chain uses TRBV7-2 with TRBJ2-7; 13 bases fit TRBD2. With V trimmed by 6 bases and J by 6 bases, 5 bases remained unmatched. The CDR3 sequence is 14 residues long. Looked up from germline, CDR1 is SGHTA and CDR2 is FQGNSA. Here the CDR3 reads CASRAGLAGVEQYF. The CDR3 DNA reads as TGTGCCAGCAGAGCTGGACTAGCGGGAGTCGAGCAGTACTTC.

The chain couples TRBV5-1 to TRBJ2-3; 8 nucleotides line up with TRBD2. CDR1 and CDR2 (germline): SGHRS, YFSETQ. The J segment lost 1 base and the V segment lost 3 bases, leaving 4 bases of the junction unmatched. This CDR3 is built from 15 residues. The CDR3 sequence is CASSSGTRRTDTQYF. In nucleotides, the CDR3 is TGCGCCAGCAGCTCCGGGACTAGGCGCACAGATACGCAGTATTTT.

This clonotype was counted a few times. This chain uses TRBV9 with TRBJ2-1, with 9 bases identical to TRBD1. The ends lost 0 bases at V and 9 bases at J; junction bases unmatched: 4. Germline lookup yields CDR1 SGDLS and CDR2 YYNGEE. The CDR3 runs 14 residues. The CDR3 here is CASSVEQGASEQFF. The CDR3 nucleotides are TGTGCCAGCAGCGTAGAACAGGGGGCGAGTGAGCAGTTCTTC.

The V gene is TRBV28, the J gene TRBJ1-6; D is ambiguous. V shed 10 bases and J shed 6 bases, with 16 bases lying between them. The length of the CDR3 is 14 residues. Looked up from germline, CDR1 is MDHEN and CDR2 is SYDVKM. Here the CDR3 reads CATLGDFGNSPLHF. The CDR3 DNA reads as TGTGCCACCTTAGGAGACTTTGGTAATTCACCCCTCCACTTT.

This clonotype was seen many times. This CDR3 reads CASSEASGEGTEAFF. In DNA form, the CDR3 reads TGTGCCAGCAGTGAAGCTTCGGGGGAGGGCACTGAAGCTTTCTTT. This rearrangement joins TRBV2 to TRBJ1-1, with D possibly being TRBD1 (5 bases). Trimming stripped 0 bases from V and 4 bases from J, with 12 bases between. The germline CDR1 and CDR2 sequences are SNHLY and FYNNEI. The CDR3 has 15 amino acids. Together with reference TRBV2 and TRBJ1-1, the CDR3 gives the full variable domain: EPEVTQTPSHQVTQMGQEVILRCVPISNHLYFYWYRQILGQKVEFLVSFYNNEISEKSEIFDDQFSVERPDGSNFTLKIRSTKLEDSAMYFCASSEASGEGTEAFFGQGTRLTVV.

Comments on this clonotype: It may be a read error: a sequence one base away is much more abundant. The chain links TRBV5-8 to TRBJ2-7, with D possibly being TRBD1 or TRBD2 (5 bases each). The CDR3 length is 13 residues. In germline, CDR1 is SGHTS, CDR2 YDEGEE. The CDR3 region has the DNA TGCGCCAGCAGCTACACCGGGACCCCCGCGCAGTACTTC. Protein: CASSYTGTPAQYF.

The chain combines TRBV7-9 with TRBJ2-1; no clear D gene. CDR1 and CDR2 (germline): SEHNR, FQNEAQ (reference sequence). CDR3 length: 15 amino acids. V lost 1 base, J lost 6 bases, and 13 bases lay in between. DNA for the CDR3: TGTGCCAGCAGCTTAGTCCGGGTCCCTAGCAATGAGCAGTTCTTC. It specifies CASSLVRVPSNEQFF.

This clonotype came up many times. V usage is TRBV18 and J usage is TRBJ2-4; 9 bases line up with TRBD1. In germline, CDR1 is KGHSH, CDR2 LQKENI. V gave up 1 base and J gave up 8 bases; unmatched junction bases: 3. The CDR3 runs to 14 residues. CDR3 sequence: CASSPQQGAYIQYF. In nucleotides, the CDR3 is TGTGCCAGCTCACCACAACAGGGGGCTTACATTCAGTACTTC.

The sample holds many counts of this clonotype. V is TRBV28 and J is TRBJ2-4; no clear D gene. Germline V gives CDR1 MDHEN, CDR2 SYDVKM. Trimming cost V 5 bases and J 3 bases, with 14 bases left between them. The CDR3 extends over 15 amino acids. The DNA for the CDR3 is TGTGCCAGCAGTCCCATCGCGTTGGGCAAAAACATTCAGTACTTC. Protein: CASSPIALGKNIQYF.

The rearrangement joins TRBV15 to TRBJ1-2; unclear D gene. This CDR3 comprises 14 residues. Trimming took off 3 bases at V and 11 bases at J, with 19 bases between the two ends. The germline V gene has CDR1 LNHNV and CDR2 YYDKDF (reference sequence). The CDR3 reads CATSSHPGEMRYTF. The CDR3 DNA follows: TGTGCCACCAGCAGCCACCCCGGGGAGATGAGGTACACCTTC.

This clonotype was observed at least ten times. The J gene is TRBJ2-7, the V gene TRBV28; the D gene is possibly TRBD2 (6 bases). This CDR3 spans 22 amino acids. The germline V gene encodes CDR1 MDHEN and CDR2 SYDVKM. V lost 1 base and J lost 3, with 34 bases in between. The CDR3 spells CASSLSLEGGLIRDVPFYEQYF. CDR3 nucleotides: TGTGCCAGCAGTTTATCCCTGGAGGGAGGATTGATTCGGGACGTTCCCTTCTACGAGCAGTACTTC.

The sample holds a few counts of this clonotype. V gene TRBV28 combines with J gene TRBJ2-5; 11 positions match TRBD2. Trimming removed 3 bases from V and 7 bases from J; junction bases left unmatched: 19. The CDR3 is made up of 19 amino acids. Looked up from germline, CDR1 is MDHEN and CDR2 is SYDVKM. The DNA for the CDR3 is TGTGCCAGCAGTTTTCTCATTATTCCCGACCTAGCGGGGGGAGGGACCCAGTACTTC. As protein: CASSFLIIPDLAGGGTQYF.

The V and J genes are TRBV6-1 and TRBJ1-3; no clear D gene. The CDR3 covers 16 residues. V was clipped by 2 bases and J by 0 bases, with 11 bases between them. Germline V gene data show CDR1 as MNHNS and CDR2 as SASEGT. CDR3 nucleotide sequence: TGTGCCAGCAGTGAAATCTTGGTCTTCTCTGGAAACACCATATATTTT. Amino acid sequence: CASSEILVFSGNTIYF.

This clonotype appeared once. V usage is TRBV14 and J usage is TRBJ2-2; 10 nucleotides align to TRBD2. CDR3 length equals 17 residues. V lost 4 bases and J lost 5; bases outside the gene matches: 10. Germline values: CDR1 SGHDN, CDR2 FVKESK. The CDR3 DNA sequence: TGTGCCAGCAGCCCCCACGGACTAGCGGCTGGAACCGGGGAGCTGTTTTTT. This codes for CASSPHGLAAGTGELFF. Full variable domain (remainder filled in from reference TRBV14 and TRBJ2-2): EAGVTQFPSHSVIEKGQTVTLRCDPISGHDNLYWYRRVMGKEIKFLLHFVKESKQDESGMPNNRFLAERTGGTYSTLKVQPAELEDSGVYFCASSPHGLAAGTGELFFGEGSRLTVL.

As to this clonotype: Given a much more abundant clone one base away, this may be a read error. The chain combines TRBV20-1 with TRBJ2-5, with 7 nucleotides matching TRBD2. Germline CDR1 is DFQATT and CDR2 is SNEGSKA (reference sequence). The ends lost 1 base at V and 5 bases at J; junction bases unmatched: 16. This CDR3 region has 17 residues. The CDR3 spells CSARGTGTNPPRETQYF. The CDR3 DNA reads TGCAGTGCTAGAGGAACCGGGACTAACCCGCCTAGGGAGACCCAGTACTTC.

This clonotype was recorded many times. The chain uses TRBV2 and TRBJ2-5, with D possibly matching TRBD2 (5 bases). V lost 1 base, J lost 12 bases, and 9 bases lay in between. The CDR3 is made up of 11 amino acids. The germline gives CDR1 SNHLY, CDR2 FYNNEI. In nucleotides, the CDR3 is TGTGCCAGCAGTGAAGACGGAGCGGAGTACTTC. The encoded protein is CASSEDGAEYF.

This rearrangement joins TRBV19 to TRBJ2-7; no firm D call. Germline V lookup: CDR1 LNHDA, CDR2 SQIVND (reference sequence). The CDR3 consists of 13 residues. Trimming took 3 bases from V and 0 from J, leaving 6 bases between them. In DNA, the CDR3 is TGTGCCAGTAGTATCCTAAACTCCTACGAGCAGTACTTC. Encoded protein: CASSILNSYEQYF.

This clonotype was detected only a few times. V gene TRBV4-2 combines with J gene TRBJ2-1; 12 bases agree with TRBD2. Germline trimming cut 4 bases from V and 7 bases from J; bases unmatched to any gene: 8. The V gene's germline CDR1 is LGHNA and CDR2 YNFKEQ. The CDR3 sequence is 16 residues long. The CDR3, as DNA: TGTGCCAGCAGCCTTCGACTAGCGGGAGTGCGAAATGAGCAGTTCTTC. Amino acids: CASSLRLAGVRNEQFF.

CDR3 in amino acids: CASSLGGRSSTDTQYF. The CDR3 DNA reads as TGCGCCAGCAGCTTGGGCGGGAGATCTAGCACAGATACGCAGTATTTT. The rearrangement links TRBV5-1 to TRBJ2-3; 7 nucleotides line up with TRBD2. The CDR3 spans 16 residues. The V gene end was trimmed by 0 bases and the J gene end by 0 bases; junction bases not matched to a gene: 4. Germline CDR1 reads SGHRS; CDR2 reads YFSETQ. Together with reference TRBV5-1 and TRBJ2-3, the CDR3 gives the full variable domain: KAGVTQTPRYLIKTRGQQVTLSCSPISGHRSVSWYQQTPGQGLQFLFEYFSETQRNKGNFPGRFSGRQFSNSRSEMNVSTLELGDSALYLCASSLGGRSSTDTQYFGPGTRLTVL.

The chain links TRBV2 to TRBJ2-1; D ambiguous. Germline lookup yields CDR1 SNHLY and CDR2 FYNNEI. This CDR3 region has 13 residues. V lost 3 bases, J lost 2 bases, and 5 bases lay in between. The CDR3 DNA reads TGTGCCAGCAGTGACGAGACCTACAATGAGCAGTTCTTC. Its translation: CASSDETYNEQFF.

This clonotype has at least ten counts. This chain links TRBV28 with TRBJ1-1; D might be TRBD1 (6 bases). This CDR3 has 14 amino acids. V lost 8 bases to trimming and J lost 3 bases, with 16 bases between them. From germline, CDR1 is MDHEN and CDR2 SYDVKM. The CDR3 bases are TGTGCCAGCCCCTCGGGAGGGGGGGACACTGAAGCTTTCTTT. Translation gives CASPSGGGDTEAFF.